The T cell receptor beta chain described here comes from a study of shared clonotypes between healthy human individuals. Points from the study as a whole: Incomplete sequencing of sorted subsets was indicated by rarefaction despite large depth.

Concerning this clone itself: Its antigen is not identified.

CDR1 is SEHNR and CDR2 is FQNEAQ in the germline V gene (reference sequence). V was clipped by 1 base and J by 8 bases, with 18 bases between them. CDR3 length equals 15 residues. This table comes from immunoSEQ multiplex PCR, and its TCRdb copy is limited to in-frame clones, with some not included. The data contain 1.5 million to 1.9 million clones, 95% to 99% of them singletons. The chain employs TRBV7-9 and TRBJ2-7, with a tentative D call TRBD2 (6 bases). Sequencing used naive CD4+ T cells sorted from blood. Subset given: CD45RA+ positively selected. This clonotype was obtained from a man aged 25-45 years in good health. The DNA for the CDR3 is TGTGCCAGCAGCTTAGAGGGACTGGGCGGGGTAAAGCAGTACTTC. Translating gives CASSLEGLGGVKQYF.